The 15 T cell receptor beta chains presented below share a single source sample, sequenced in a study of T-cell reconstitution after alpha-beta-depleted transplantation in children. Preparation of the TCRbeta library was carried out with unique molecular identifiers. A single record per CDR3 protein comes from TCRdb applying MiXCR to the PCR reads. This table has 250,000 to 300,000 distinct CDR3 sequences, 11% appearing once. The sample here was peripheral blood, taken 180 days after TCRalphabeta/CD19-depleted stem cell transplant. The receptors here all came from a male patient aged 2 to 9 who had a stem cell transplant for chronic granulomatous disease, so the T cells may come from the graft donor.

This clonotype was detected ten times or more. The chain uses TRBV19 and TRBJ2-7; possibly TRBD1 or TRBD2 for D (6 bases each). Germline V gene lookup returns CDR1 LNHDA and CDR2 SQIVND (reference sequence). CDR3 length: 15 amino acids. V was pared by 4 bases and J by 2 bases, with 15 bases between. CDR3 sequence (DNA): TGTGCCAGTAGTACACCGGGAGAGGGGGCCTACGAGCAGTACTTC. Protein product: CASSTPGEGAYEQYF.

A remark on this clonotype: This CDR3 is missing its conserved last phenylalanine or tryptophan, likely due to a read error. The chain carries TRBV11-2 and TRBJ2-1, with 9 bases identical to TRBD2. The CDR3 length is 18 residues. Per germline, CDR1 SGHAT and CDR2 FQNNGV. The CDR3 bases are TGTGCCAGCAGCCGAACTAGCGGGCAAAGAAGCTCCTACATTGAGCAGTTCTCC. It codes for CASSRTSGQRSSYIEQFS.

At least ten counts were recorded for this clonotype. This CDR3 reads CSASGGVGSTDTQYF. The DNA for the CDR3 is TGCAGTGCTAGCGGCGGGGTCGGGAGCACAGATACGCAGTATTTT. V is TRBV20-1 and J is TRBJ2-3; a weak D match, TRBD2 (6 bases). This CDR3 is built from 15 residues. V lost 3 bases to trimming and J lost 0 bases, with 13 bases between them. Germline V CDR1 and CDR2: DFQATT, SNEGSKA (reference sequence).

This clonotype was seen many times. This rearrangement joins TRBV28 to TRBJ1-6, with D perhaps matching TRBD1 (5 bases). The CDR3 contains 16 residues. Germline CDR1 is MDHEN and CDR2 is SYDVKM. V was clipped by 5 bases and J by 4 bases, with 15 bases between them. CDR3 residues: CASSTTGTVYNSPLHF. CDR3 nucleotide sequence: TGTGCCAGCAGTACCACCGGGACGGTTTATAATTCACCCCTCCACTTT.

This clonotype has at least ten counts. This chain connects TRBV6-2 or TRBV6-3 to TRBJ2-1, with 10 bases aligning to TRBD2. Unmatched junction bases numbered 4, after V lost 2 bases and J lost 6 bases. CDR1 and CDR2 (germline): MNHEY, SVGEGT. This CDR3 region has 15 residues. DNA for the CDR3: TGTGCCAGCAGTTACAGGCTAGCGGGAGTCAATGAGCAGTTCTTC. This translates into CASSYRLAGVNEQFF.

This clonotype was recorded at least ten times. The chain has TRBV3-1 and TRBJ2-1; 7 nucleotides match TRBD1. V lost 3 bases, J lost 7 bases, and 3 bases stayed unmatched. This CDR3 is built from 13 residues. The germline CDR1 and CDR2 sequences are LGHDT and YNNKEL (reference sequence). CDR3 residues: CASSQGQRNEQFF. CDR3 in DNA: TGTGCCAGCAGCCAGGGACAGAGAAATGAGCAGTTCTTC.

Comments on this clonotype: This may arise from a read error, as a much more abundant clone is one base away. The chain links TRBV4-2 to TRBJ2-2, with D unclear. Germline loops: CDR1 LGHNA, CDR2 YNFKEQ. V lost 5 bases and J lost 7, with 23 bases in between. There are 17 residues in the CDR3. CDR3: CASSFSMSEISIGELFF. The CDR3 DNA is TGTGCCAGCAGCTTCTCGATGTCGGAAATCTCCATCGGGGAGCTGTTTTTT.

Regarding this clonotype: A read error may explain this, as a much larger clone is one base away. The chain is built from TRBV7-3 and TRBJ2-5; D tentatively fits TRBD1 or TRBD2 (6 bases each). The CDR3 contains 16 residues. Germline-derived CDR1 and CDR2 are SGHTA and FQGTGA. The DNA of the CDR3 is TGTGCCGGCAGCTTAGGAGGGGGAGCTTTCCAAGAGACCCAGTACTTC. Translation: CAGSLGGGAFQETQYF. Full variable domain (remainder filled in from reference TRBV7-3 and TRBJ2-5): GAGVSQTPSNKVTEKGKYVELRCDPISGHTALYWYRQSLGQGPEFLIYFQGTGAADDSGLPNDRFFAVRPEGSVSTLKIQRTERGDSAVYLCAGSLGGGAFQETQYFGPGTRLLVL.

In regard to this clonotype: The germline gene is not matched at one end of the junction; a read error may be the cause. The chain recombines TRBV4-1 with TRBJ2-7; 10 positions match TRBD2. This CDR3 region has 17 residues. Germline CDR1 MGHRA, CDR2 YSYEKL. This CDR3 is CASSQDLLAGHLYEQHF. The CDR3 DNA reads as TGCGCCAGCAGCCAAGACCTACTAGCGGGGCACCTCTACGAGCAGCACTTC.

This clonotype was seen at least ten times. The V and J genes are TRBV9 and TRBJ2-2, with a possible D match to TRBD2 (6 bases). The length of the CDR3 is 15 residues. CDR1 SGDLS and CDR2 YYNGEE come from the germline V gene. Trimming took 0 bases from V and 6 from J, leaving 12 bases between them. The chain's CDR3 is CASSVAGVRSGELFF. As DNA, the CDR3 is TGTGCCAGCAGCGTAGCGGGGGTGAGGTCCGGGGAGCTGTTTTTT.

This clonotype showed up many times. The chain joins TRBV20-1 to TRBJ2-7, with TRBD1 matching 7 bases. This CDR3 region has 14 residues. Germline CDR1 DFQATT, CDR2 SNEGSKA (reference sequence). The J segment lost 3 bases and the V segment lost 0 bases, leaving 5 bases of the junction unmatched. In DNA, the CDR3 is TGCAGTGCTAGAGATCAAGACAGGGTCTACGAGCAGTACTTC. Amino acid sequence: CSARDQDRVYEQYF.

This clonotype was recorded many times. The chain has TRBV15 and TRBJ2-7; D call uncertain. The V end lost 0 bases, the J end lost 3 bases, and 9 bases lay between the germline ends. Germline assignment: CDR1 LNHNV and CDR2 YYDKDF (reference sequence). The CDR3 has 14 amino acids. The CDR3 nucleotides are TGTGCCACCAGCAGAGATGACGGGTACTACGAGCAGTACTTC. Encoded protein: CATSRDDGYYEQYF.

The chain employs TRBV29-1 and TRBJ2-1; D not certain. V lost 1 base, J lost 0 bases, and 13 bases lay in between. The length of the CDR3 is 16 residues. Germline V lookup: CDR1 SQVTM, CDR2 ANQGSEA. CDR3 DNA: TGCAGCGTTGAAGGTAATGCGGCCGACTCCTACAATGAGCAGTTCTTC. Translation: CSVEGNAADSYNEQFF.

This clonotype was observed many times. The chain has TRBV7-2 and TRBJ2-2; D uncertain. Germline assignment: CDR1 SGHTA and CDR2 FQGNSA. This CDR3 region has 11 residues. Trimming pared 5 bases from V and 8 bases from J, leaving 6 bases between. The CDR3 DNA is TGTGCCAGCAGCCGTCTAGGGGAGCTGTTTTTT. It translates to CASSRLGELFF.

This clonotype was counted many times. The chain is built from TRBV20-1 and TRBJ1-6, with 9 bases lining up with TRBD1. CDR3 length equals 16 residues. Germline V gives CDR1 DFQATT, CDR2 SNEGSKA (reference sequence). V shed 6 bases and J 7 bases; nucleotides not matched to a gene: 13. The CDR3 coding sequence is TGCAGTGCGCGGACCCCCGGGACAGGGACAAATTCACCCCTCCACTTT. Translating it yields CSARTPGTGTNSPLHF.